This T cell receptor (beta chain) was found in a study of T cells in Graves' hyperthyroidism and ophthalmopathy. General study results and limits: In simple terms, a model built on 13 V-J features told ophthalmopathy apart from stable hyperthyroidism.

Exclusion criteria comprised uncontrolled infection, other autoimmune disease, pregnancy or lactation. With respect to this clonotype: The antigen is unknown.

RNA transcripts yielded amplified TCR beta CDR3 regions. Using the HTBI primer set, a first-round RT-PCR was run on the TCR CDR3. TCRdb ran MiXCR on the multiplex PCR reads and lists one entry per CDR3 protein. The sample records roughly 420,000 distinct CDR3 sequences, roughly an eighth being singletons. The germline V gene has CDR1 DFQATT and CDR2 SNEGSKA (reference sequence). V shed 0 bases and J shed 8 bases, with 19 bases lying between them. This CDR3 region has 16 residues. This TCR derives from a woman under 30 with Graves' hyperthyroidism. The sequenced material came from blood. V usage is TRBV20-1 and J usage is TRBJ2-2, with a weak D call TRBD1 (5 bases). The CDR3 DNA reads as TGCAGTGCTAGAGATCTGAAAGGGGCTTTGTTTGGGGAGCTGTTTTTT. Residues: CSARDLKGALFGELFF.